These 2 T cell receptor beta chains originate from one sample sequenced in a study of cytomegalovirus exposure and HLA in healthy donors. This table comes from immunoSEQ multiplex PCR, and its TCRdb copy is limited to in-frame clones, with some not included. Counted here are under 100,000 clones, 96% occurring once; the ten biggest clones make up 0.78%. The sequenced material came from PBMCs. The receptors shown here come from a young man in good health and CMV-seronegative.

This chain connects TRBV21-1 to TRBJ2-6; no DNA check was done on the table's D call, TRBD2. TRBV21-1 is a pseudogene segment. The CDR3 contains 12 residues. CDR3 DNA: TGTGCCATCTCGGGTGGGGCCAACGTCCTGACTTTC. As protein: CAISGGANVLTF.

The gene calls are TRBV6-6 and TRBJ1-4; D unclear. In germline, CDR1 is MNHNY, CDR2 SVGAGI (reference sequence). Trimming left V 5 bases short and J 8 bases short, with 18 bases between. The length of the CDR3 is 15 residues. This chain's CDR3 is CASSPLAEGVEKLFF. The CDR3 nucleotides read TGTGCCAGCAGTCCCCTCGCAGAGGGAGTGGAAAAACTGTTTTTT.